This TCR beta chain was identified during a study of blood T cells in healthy people across ages. Next came a second PCR, run for about 7 to 12 cycles, which used a sample-barcoded 5' primer along with a J-beta primer mix. TCRdb re-derived calls from the 5' RACE reads in MiXCR, one entry per CDR3 protein. Among 1.2 million to 1.5 million distinct CDR3 sequences listed, approximately 38% were seen once. V lost 6 bases and J lost 0, with 11 bases in between. The germline V gene has CDR1 SGHTA and CDR2 FQGNSA. This CDR3 spans 14 amino acids. This clonotype was detected ten times or more. This chain uses TRBV7-2 with TRBJ1-1; maybe TRBD1 (5 bases). The receptor's source is a woman under 30 in good health. The source material was blood. In DNA form, the CDR3 reads TGTGCCAGCAGACGAACAGGCATGAACACTGAAGCTTTCTTT. Its protein product is CASRRTGMNTEAFF.